The following is a T cell receptor (beta chain) sequence with its context. Its antigen is currently unknown. These data originate in a study of cytomegalovirus exposure and HLA in healthy donors. Study results and limitations: Rates of TCR association differed by HLA locus in a later analysis, with DRB1 highest and HLA-C lowest. A missense variant in DCLRE1C was later tied to TCR beta V- and J-gene trimming. Within an earlier analysis, most TCR beta V segments proved productive either about 90% or about 30% of the time. While the bulk of TCR sequences proved rare, some public TCRs turned up in many donors.

With 7 bases clipped from V and 7 bases from J, the junction kept 5 bases outside the gene matches. The CDR3 sequence is 13 residues long. Germline CDR1 and CDR2: MNHEY and SMNVEV (reference sequence). A multiplex PCR was run with 60 Vbeta primers and 13 Jbeta primers. TCRdb keeps only in-frame clones here, not all; method: immunoSEQ multiplex PCR. Of over 120,000 clones detected, more than 75% appear once; the ten largest clones hold 2.5% to 3%. Material for sequencing was PBMCs. This clonotype originated in a female donor in good health and CMV-seronegative. The J gene is TRBJ1-2, the V gene TRBV27; TRBD1 matches 11 bases. Here the CDR3 reads CASKDRGRSGYTF. As DNA, the CDR3 is TGTGCCAGCAAGGACAGGGGGCGTAGTGGCTACACCTTC.